The sequence of this TCR beta chain was determined in a study of cytomegalovirus exposure and HLA in healthy donors. The PCR ran on 60 Vbeta and 13 Jbeta primers. The method was immunoSEQ multiplex PCR; TCRdb's version includes in-frame clones alone and lacks a portion of them. The table has about 140,000 clones, around 77% seen once. Germline lookup yields CDR1 KGHSH and CDR2 LQKENI. The CDR3 runs 16 residues. After removal of 6 bases from V and 2 bases from J, the junction contained 6 bases not matched to a gene. This clone was observed once. Its antigen is undetermined. Study-wide results and limits: Within an earlier analysis, most TCR beta V segments proved productive either about 90% or about 30% of the time. The authors excluded some V segments, including TRBV6-2 and TRBV6-3, as indistinguishable.

The receptor's source is a woman between 50 and 59 years old in good health and CMV-seronegative. The V and J genes are TRBV18 and TRBJ1-4, with 10 bases fitting TRBD1. The sample was PBMCs. This CDR3 reads CASSGAGQGTNEKLFF. The CDR3 nucleotides are TGTGCCAGCTCGGGCGCGGGACAGGGGACTAATGAAAAACTGTTTTTT.